This T cell receptor (beta chain) originates from a study of T cells in Graves' hyperthyroidism and ophthalmopathy. Study summary: Prior to any treatment, at the point of initial diagnosis, peripheral blood was collected.

This clonotype was seen a handful of times. CDR1 is SNHLY, CDR2 FYNNEI, per germline. Trimming left V 11 bases short and J 8 bases short, with 13 bases between. The CDR3 covers 11 residues. Criteria for exclusion of patients were uncontrolled infection, other autoimmune disease, pregnancy or lactation. There were TCR beta CDR3 regions amplified from RNA transcripts. First-round RT-PCR with HTBI primers amplified the TCR CDR3 region. Using its own MiXCR run on the multiplex PCR reads, TCRdb lists one record per CDR3 protein. Of about 480,000 distinct CDR3 sequences in the sample, about 20% were seen once.

The sample taken for sequencing was blood. The J gene is TRBJ1-3, the V gene TRBV2, with a possible D match to TRBD1 (5 bases). The receptor was derived from a woman in her seventies with Graves' ophthalmopathy. CDR3 protein: CAATRGDTIYF. CDR3 coding DNA: TGTGCCGCGACGCGGGGGGACACCATATATTTT.